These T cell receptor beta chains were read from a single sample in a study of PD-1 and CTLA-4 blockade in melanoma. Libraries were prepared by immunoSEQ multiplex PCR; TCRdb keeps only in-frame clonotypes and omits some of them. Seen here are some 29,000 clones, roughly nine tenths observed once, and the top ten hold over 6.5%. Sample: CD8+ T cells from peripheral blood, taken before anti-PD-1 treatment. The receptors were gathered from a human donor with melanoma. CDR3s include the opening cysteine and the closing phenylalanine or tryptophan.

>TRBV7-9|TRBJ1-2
CASSPVGLEGYTF
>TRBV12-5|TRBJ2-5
CASGLVRAVQETQYF
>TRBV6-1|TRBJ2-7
CASSDLLGTGSEQYF
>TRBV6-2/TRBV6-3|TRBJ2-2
CASSTYPGELFF
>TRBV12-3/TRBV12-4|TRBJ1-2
CASSLGTGDGYTF
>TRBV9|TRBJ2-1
CASSVDSTAEQFF
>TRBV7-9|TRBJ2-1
CASSSLAGGSYNEQFF
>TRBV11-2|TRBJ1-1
CASSLTTNTEAFF
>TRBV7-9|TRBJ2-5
CASSPGQLGETQYF
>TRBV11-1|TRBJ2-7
CASSPTGNEQYF
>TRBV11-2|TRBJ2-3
CASSPPGLSTDTQYF
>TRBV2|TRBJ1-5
CASSEVGEGQPQHF
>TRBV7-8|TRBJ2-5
CASSLEWQETQYF
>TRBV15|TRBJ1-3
CATSRDWADTIYF
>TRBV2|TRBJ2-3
CASTGGSTDTQYF
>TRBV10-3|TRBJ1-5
CAISTGVSNQPQHF
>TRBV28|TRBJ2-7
CALGGRNSYEQYF
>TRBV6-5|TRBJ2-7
CASSSPGGASSYEQYF
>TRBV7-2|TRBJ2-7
CASSRTSGGNEQYF
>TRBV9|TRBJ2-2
CASSPGGGPAGELFF
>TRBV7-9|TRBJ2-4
CASSQGGASENKNIQYF
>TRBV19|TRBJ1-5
CASTGQGSNQPQHF
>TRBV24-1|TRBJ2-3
CATSPSGGHHTDTQYF
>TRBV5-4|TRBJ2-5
CASSLAPGIGMGETQYF
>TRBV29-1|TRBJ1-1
CSVPVPGQGLKPEAFF
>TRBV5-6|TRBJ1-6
CASSLGQGFSPLHF
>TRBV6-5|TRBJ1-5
CASSQTGGSNQPQHF
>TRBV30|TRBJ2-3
CAWNPTSGTDTQYF
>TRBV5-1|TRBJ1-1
CASSLVSMNTEAFF
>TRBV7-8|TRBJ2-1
CASSYSGGVNEQFF